This entry concerns a single T cell receptor (beta chain). Its binding antigen is unknown. Base quality data are lacking; no much larger clone is found one base away. From the cysteine up to the phenylalanine, the CDR3 has a length of 17 residues. Left in the record is the CDR3 DNA by itself, 51 bases read in frame from the first base. The entry originates in a study of blood T cell repertoires in COVID-19 (dated by TCRdb to the early 2020s). About the investigation overall: Collaborator samples came from the United States, Italy and Spain and covered acute and convalescent phases of COVID-19. The repertoires were made available in a free public database intended to serve as a resource for research on the immune response to SARS-CoV-2. Sample metadata almost always included a de-identified subject ID, COVID-19 status, age in years and sex. The dataset comprised deeply sampled blood TCRbeta repertoires from subjects exposed to, actively infected with, or recovered from COVID-19. The samples were drawn from two sources: the first 160 participants of the ongoing ImmuneRACE study, and 1,254 subjects contributed by 6 global collaborators. Where available, HLA class I and class II types were obtained from metadata supplied by the sample provider rather than from assay-based typing. The prospective study material was composed of cDNA or gDNA derived from T cells, B-cell-depleted T cells, or PBMCs. General conclusions and limits of the study: Clinical and demographic metadata were provided uncurated, with the amount varying by source and participant.

The immunoSEQ Assay, a bias-controlled multiplex PCR, was used to amplify TCRbeta CDR3 regions from genomic DNA. The paper's processing steps were these. Within the assay, amplification of reference gene primers was used to estimate how many nucleated cells each sample contained. Sequence reads were collapsed and filtered to measure the absolute abundance of every unique TCRbeta CDR3 rearrangement. For each sample, productive Simpson clonality was calculated by taking the square root of Simpson's diversity index across productive rearrangements. In its TCRdb copy, this immuneACCESS table keeps in-frame sequences only and misses some clones. Where compared with another copy, unresolved V genes explain less than half of these, and the others have no known cause. That table gives V, J and clone size, and the DNA gave D and trimming. Across this sample there are roughly 300,000 clones, with about 85% seen only once. The top ten clones comprise roughly 15% of the sample.

Collaborating institutions collected whole blood in K2EDTA tubes following their own protocols. Collaborator samples were shipped for TCRbeta analysis as frozen whole blood, isolated PBMCs, or DNA extracted from either sample type. The sequenced material came from peripheral blood. The clonotype comes from a human donor in a cohort sampled during active COVID-19. Rearrangement joined TRBV12-1 to TRBJ2-2; the table's TRBD2 call for D was not verified on the DNA. TRBV12-1 is assigned pseudogene status. The CDR3 region reads CASSFARPGGPIGELFF. At the DNA level, the sequence is TGTGCCAGCAGCTTTGCTAGGCCGGGAGGGCCAATCGGGGAGCTGTTTTTT.